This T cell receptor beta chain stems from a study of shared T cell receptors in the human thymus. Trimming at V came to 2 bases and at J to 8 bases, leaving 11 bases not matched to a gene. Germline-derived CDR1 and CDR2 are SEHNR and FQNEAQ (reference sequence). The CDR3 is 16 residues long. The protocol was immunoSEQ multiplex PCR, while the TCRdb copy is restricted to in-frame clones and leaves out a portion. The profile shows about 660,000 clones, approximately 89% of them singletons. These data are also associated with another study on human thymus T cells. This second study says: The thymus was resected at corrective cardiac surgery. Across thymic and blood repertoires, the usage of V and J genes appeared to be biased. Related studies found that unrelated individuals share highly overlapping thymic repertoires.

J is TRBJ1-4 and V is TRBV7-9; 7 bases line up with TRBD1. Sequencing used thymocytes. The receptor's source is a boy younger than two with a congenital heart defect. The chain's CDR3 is CASSLIPGTDKEKLFF. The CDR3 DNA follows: TGTGCCAGCAGCTTAATCCCCGGGACAGATAAAGAAAAACTGTTTTTT.